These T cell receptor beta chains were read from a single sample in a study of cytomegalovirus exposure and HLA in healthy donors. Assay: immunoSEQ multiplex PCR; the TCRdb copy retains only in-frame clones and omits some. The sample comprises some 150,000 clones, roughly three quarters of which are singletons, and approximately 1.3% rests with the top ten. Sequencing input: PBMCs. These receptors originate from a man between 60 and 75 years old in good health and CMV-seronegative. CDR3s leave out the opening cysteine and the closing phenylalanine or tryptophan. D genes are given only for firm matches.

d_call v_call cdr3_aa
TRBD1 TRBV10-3 AVRDRGPTDTQY
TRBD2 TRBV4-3 ASSQDLAGLQETQY
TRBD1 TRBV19 ASSTGTGVGDTIY
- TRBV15 ATSRDRREEKLF
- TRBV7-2 ASSLVGGSNQPQH
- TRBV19 ASSMGAYNEQF
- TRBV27 ASSISYSTDTQY
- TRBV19 ASSPRQSNQPQH
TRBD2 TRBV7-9 ASSPAPGGTTDTQY
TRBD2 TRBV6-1 AGRAGVVGNNEQF
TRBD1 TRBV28 ASRPPGQGFFEQY
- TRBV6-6 ASSYLGLPNTIY
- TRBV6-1 ASGVYCEQF
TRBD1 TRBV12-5 ASGSGQGDTEAF
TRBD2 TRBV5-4 ASSGSGGRLSYEQY
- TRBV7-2 ASSSGLVTDTQY
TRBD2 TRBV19 ASLAGGRLSSYNEQF
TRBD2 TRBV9 ASSVATTSGSYVADTQY
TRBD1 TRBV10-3 AIRGGQGTEKLF
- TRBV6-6 ASSYSAGYYQPQH
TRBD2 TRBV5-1 ASSPQRGIAQTQY
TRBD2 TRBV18 ASSLRAGVGKTQY
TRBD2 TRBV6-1 ASSGTSGGGIETQY